Presented here are 22 T cell receptor beta chains from one specimen sequenced in a study of low-dose radiotherapy and immunotherapy resistance in tumors. Alpha- and beta-chain coverage of first-strand cDNA came from TRAV- and TRBV-specific primers. TCR amplification used around 20 PCR cycles, a constant-region primer and a V-primer adapter. One entry per CDR3 protein results from TCRdb running MiXCR on the reads. The table records tens of thousands of distinct CDR3 sequences, less than 30% of them present only once. Time point given: after trial treatment. Indicated treatment: LDRT plus nivolumab, ipilimumab, low-dose cyclophosphamide and aspirin (RACIN trial). Sequences were derived from PBMCs, sampled after low-dose radiotherapy plus immunotherapy. These receptor sequences come from a male donor with prostate cancer.

This clonotype was recorded many times. This sequence joins TRBV7-9 and TRBJ2-1; 11 nucleotides agree with TRBD2. Germline values: CDR1 SEHNR, CDR2 FQNEAQ (reference sequence). The V segment lost 5 bases and the J segment 0 bases; nucleotides outside the gene matches: 6. There are 17 residues in the CDR3. The CDR3 region has the DNA TGTGCCAGCAGCATACTAGCGGGGGACCCCTCCTACAATGAGCAGTTCTTC. This translates into CASSILAGDPSYNEQFF. The full variable domain, rest sourced from reference TRBV7-9 and TRBJ2-1, is DTGVSQNPRHKITKRGQNVTFRCDPISEHNRLYWYRQTLGQGPEFLTYFQNEAQLEKSRLLSDRFSAERPKGSFSTLEIQRTEQGDSAMYLCASSILAGDPSYNEQFFGPGTRLTVL.

This chain joins TRBV12-5 and TRBJ2-3, with 10 bases aligning to TRBD2. The ends lost 0 bases at V and 6 bases at J; junction bases unmatched: 12. Germline values: CDR1 LGHNT, CDR2 FRNRAP. CDR3 size: 18 residues. CDR3 residues: CASGLVPTASGRADTQYF. The CDR3 nucleotides read TGTGCTAGTGGTTTGGTACCGACGGCTAGCGGGAGAGCTGATACGCAGTATTTT.

The sample holds many counts of this clonotype. This chain connects TRBV29-1 to TRBJ1-1; TRBD1 aligns across 8 bases. Trimming cost V 6 bases and J 4 bases; bases outside gene matches: 7. The CDR3 spans 13 residues. Germline CDR1 reads SQVTM; CDR2 reads ANQGSEA. Written as DNA, the CDR3 is TGCAGCGTGAGACAGGGGTCGGGCACTGAAGCTTTCTTT. It encodes CSVRQGSGTEAFF.

About this clonotype: A read error may explain this, as a much larger clone is one base away. The genes are TRBV7-6 and TRBJ1-5; TRBD1 matches at 7 bases. This CDR3 contains 12 residues. Per germline, CDR1 SGHVS and CDR2 FNYEAQ. The CDR3 sequence is CAGQVNNQSQHF. The CDR3 bases are TGTGCCGGACAGGTTAACAATCAGTCCCAGCATTTT.

The table lists this clonotype with many counts. The chain is built from TRBV6-4 and TRBJ2-2; 11 bases are a match to TRBD2. Per the germline V gene, CDR1 is MRHNA and CDR2 is SNTAGT. The CDR3 runs 16 residues. V was clipped by 1 base and J by 3 bases; unmatched bases: 1. The CDR3 sequence is CASSDWGLADTGELFF. In DNA form, the CDR3 reads TGTGCCAGCAGTGACTGGGGACTAGCGGACACCGGGGAGCTGTTTTTT.

The CDR3 here is CASSLISWGGTQETQYF. The CDR3 nucleotides read TGCGCCAGCAGCTTGATATCGTGGGGGGGCACACAAGAGACCCAGTACTTC. The rearrangement uses TRBV5-1 and TRBJ2-5, with D maybe TRBD2 (7 bases). This CDR3 region has 17 residues. V was clipped by 1 base and J by 2 bases, with 18 bases between them. Germline CDR1 reads SGHRS; CDR2 reads YFSETQ.

This clonotype is medium-sized (0.01 to 0.1%) in the sample. The V call is TRBV6-6, the J call TRBJ2-1; D is uncertain. CDR1 MNHNY and CDR2 SVGAGI come from the germline V gene (reference sequence). The CDR3 loop spans 12 amino acids. V was shortened by 2 bases and J by 4 bases, with 3 bases between the two germline ends. Here the CDR3 DNA reads TGTGCCAGCAGTTACAGATACAATGAGCAGTTCTTC. Translating gives CASSYRYNEQFF.

This clonotype has ten or more counts. In nucleotides, the CDR3 is TGCAGCGTTCTTGGTCCTGGCAACACTGAAGCTTTCTTT. Its translation: CSVLGPGNTEAFF. The genes are TRBV29-1 and TRBJ1-1; D call uncertain. The germline V gene has CDR1 SQVTM and CDR2 ANQGSEA. V was cut by 5 bases and J by 2 bases, with 12 bases left in between. CDR3 size: 13 residues.

This clonotype has a count of ten or more. This chain uses TRBV28 with TRBJ1-1; D not certain. V was trimmed by 1 base and J by 5 bases, leaving 11 bases between them. This CDR3 is 14 amino acids long. Germline CDR1 reads MDHEN; CDR2 reads SYDVKM. CDR3 nucleotides: TGTGCCAGCAGTTTATATGGGGTCGGGACTGAAGCTTTCTTT. It yields the protein CASSLYGVGTEAFF.

This clonotype was picked up many times. The chain is built from TRBV12-3 or TRBV12-4 and TRBJ1-3; D possibly corresponds to TRBD1 (5 bases). Trimming cost V 3 bases and J 0 bases, with 9 bases left between them. The CDR3 is 15 amino acids. The CDR3 DNA reads as TGTGCCAGCAGTTTTGGGGGACCCTCTGGAAACACCATATATTTT. The encoded protein is CASSFGGPSGNTIYF.

This clonotype came up many times. J is TRBJ2-2 and V is TRBV11-2; D unresolved. Germline V gene sequence: CDR1 SGHAT, CDR2 FQNNGV. Trimming removed 1 base from V and 4 bases from J, with 10 bases in between. This CDR3 comprises 15 residues. CDR3 protein: CASSLGRASTGELFF. The CDR3 region has the DNA TGTGCCAGCAGCTTAGGACGGGCGTCCACCGGGGAGCTGTTTTTT.

In this sample, this clonotype turned up many times. The genes are TRBV30 and TRBJ2-2, with unresolved D. This CDR3 is built from 15 residues. The V and J ends lost 0 bases and 5 bases respectively, with 13 bases between them. Germline CDR1 and CDR2: GTSNPN and SVGIG (reference sequence). The CDR3 here is CAWSVLGSPTGELFF. The CDR3 coding sequence is TGTGCCTGGAGTGTACTTGGCAGCCCTACCGGGGAGCTGTTTTTT.

This clonotype appeared many times. The chain couples TRBV10-3 to TRBJ2-3; possible D gene TRBD2, 5 bases. Looked up from germline, CDR1 is ENHRY and CDR2 is SYGVKD. The CDR3 totals 13 residues. Trimming stripped 11 bases from V and 4 bases from J, with 16 bases between. The DNA of the CDR3 is TGTGCCGCGAGGTCAGCGGACGCAGATACGCAGTATTTT. Translation: CAARSADADTQYF.

In this sample, this clonotype turned up many times. V usage is TRBV2 and J usage is TRBJ2-3; a weak D match, TRBD1 (6 bases). The V and J ends lost 7 bases and 5 bases respectively, with 13 bases between them. The length of the CDR3 is 13 residues. CDR1 is SNHLY and CDR2 is FYNNEI in the germline V gene. CDR3 nucleotide sequence: TGTGCCAGCAACAGGGTAATTGGAGATACGCAGTATTTT. Translated, it gives CASNRVIGDTQYF. Together with reference TRBV2 and TRBJ2-3, the CDR3 gives the full variable domain: EPEVTQTPSHQVTQMGQEVILRCVPISNHLYFYWYRQILGQKVEFLVSFYNNEISEKSEIFDDQFSVERPDGSNFTLKIRSTKLEDSAMYFCASNRVIGDTQYFGPGTRLTVL.

This clonotype appeared many times. V and J are TRBV27 and TRBJ1-1; TRBD1 aligns across 7 bases. The junction had 10 bases not matched to a gene; V was cut back by 4 bases and J by 5 bases. The CDR3 length is 15 residues. Germline CDR1 and CDR2: MNHEY and SMNVEV (reference sequence). The CDR3 here is CASSSKAGGKTEAFF. The DNA for the CDR3 is TGTGCCAGCAGTTCAAAGGCAGGGGGTAAGACTGAAGCTTTCTTT.

This clonotype was recorded at least ten times. The V gene is TRBV9, the J gene TRBJ1-4, with D hard to call. Trimming left V 4 bases short and J 7 bases short, with 17 bases between. Germline CDR1 is SGDLS and CDR2 is YYNGEE. This CDR3 is 15 amino acids long. CDR3 nucleotides: TGTGCCAGCAGCCCCACTGAAACCCGGGGTGAAAAACTGTTTTTT. Translated, it gives CASSPTETRGEKLFF.

At least ten counts were recorded for this clonotype. V gene TRBV7-8 combines with J gene TRBJ2-4; D not certain. From germline, CDR1 is SGHVS and CDR2 FQNEAQ. V lost 1 base, J lost 3 bases, and 16 bases lay in between. The CDR3 extends over 17 amino acids. In DNA, the CDR3 is TGTGCCAGCAGCTTAGAGCCTCCCTCAAGGCTCAAAAACATTCAGTACTTC. As protein: CASSLEPPSRLKNIQYF.

This clonotype was observed at least ten times. J is TRBJ1-1 and V is TRBV6-2 or TRBV6-3, with a weak D call TRBD1 (5 bases). The ends were cut back, 7 bases at V and 1 base at J, with 13 bases in the middle. Germline-derived CDR1 and CDR2 are MNHEY and SVGEGT. The CDR3 loop spans 14 amino acids. CDR3 region: CASKEGRANTEAFF. The CDR3, as DNA: TGTGCCAGCAAAGAGGGACGGGCGAACACTGAAGCTTTCTTT.

Many counts were recorded for this clonotype. The chain is built from TRBV5-1 and TRBJ2-1; 12 bases map to TRBD2. The CDR3 loop spans 16 amino acids. In germline, CDR1 is SGHRS, CDR2 YFSETQ. J lost 7 bases, V lost 0 bases, and 5 bases had no gene match. The CDR3 region has the DNA TGCGCCAGCAGCTTGGAGCTAGCGGGAGGGCATAATGAGCAGTTCTTC. Residues: CASSLELAGGHNEQFF.

This clonotype was recorded many times. The CDR3 here is CASSFNLNTGELFF. The CDR3, as DNA: TGTGCCAGCAGCTTTAACCTGAACACCGGGGAGCTGTTTTTT. The genes are TRBV11-3 and TRBJ2-2; no clear D gene. Germline-derived CDR1 and CDR2 are SGHNT and YENEEA. The CDR3 spans 14 residues. V was trimmed by 3 bases and J by 1 base, leaving 6 bases between them.

This clonotype was counted many times. The chain couples TRBV18 to TRBJ2-5; 9 bases are a match to TRBD1. Germline CDR1 and CDR2: KGHSH and LQKENI. CDR3 length equals 15 residues. Trimming cost V 5 bases and J 6 bases; bases outside gene matches: 10. The CDR3 DNA reads TGTGCCAGCTCAACGGGGGGACAGGGCTCGAAGACCCAGTACTTC. Amino acid sequence: CASSTGGQGSKTQYF.

This clonotype was picked up many times. This chain uses TRBV5-6 with TRBJ2-1; D remains ambiguous. This CDR3 is built from 11 residues. Trimming removed 1 base from V and 10 bases from J, with 6 bases in between. In germline, CDR1 is SGHDT, CDR2 YYEEEE. CDR3: CASSLFGEQFF. DNA for the CDR3: TGTGCCAGCAGCTTGTTCGGAGAGCAGTTCTTC.